The sequence of this T cell receptor beta chain was determined in a study of blood T cell repertoires in COVID-19. Study information: The United States, Italy and Spain provided the acute and convalescent COVID-19 samples. Sample material is recorded as cDNA or gDNA derived from T cells, B-cell-depleted T cells, or PBMCs.

In the original analysis: Using reference gene primer amplification, nucleated cell counts were estimated. Clones were sequenced by immunoSEQ multiplex PCR, and TCRdb holds only the in-frame ones, with some missing. D and trimming were read from the DNA, whereas the V and J calls and clone size are those reported in that table. This table holds under 200,000 clones, about 80% found once. CDR1 and CDR2 from the germline V gene are LNHDA and SQIVND (reference sequence). V was trimmed by 3 bases and J by 6 bases, leaving 9 bases between them. The CDR3 runs to 13 residues. The clonotype was recovered from a human donor with acute or convalescent COVID-19. The donor label of this sample is uncertain. The sample was peripheral blood. This rearrangement joins TRBV19 to TRBJ1-5, with D tentatively TRBD1 (6 bases). This CDR3 reads CASSISGVQPQHF. CDR3 nucleotide sequence: TGTGCCAGTAGTATCTCAGGGGTTCAGCCCCAGCATTTT.